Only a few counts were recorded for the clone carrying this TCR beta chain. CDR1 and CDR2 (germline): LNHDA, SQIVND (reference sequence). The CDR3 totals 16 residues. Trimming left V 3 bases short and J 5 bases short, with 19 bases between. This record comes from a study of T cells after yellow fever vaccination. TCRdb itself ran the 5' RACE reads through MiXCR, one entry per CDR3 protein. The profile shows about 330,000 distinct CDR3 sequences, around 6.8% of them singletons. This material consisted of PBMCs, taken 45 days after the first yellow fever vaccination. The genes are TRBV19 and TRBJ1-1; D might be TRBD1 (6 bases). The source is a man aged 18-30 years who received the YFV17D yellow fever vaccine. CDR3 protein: CASSMDWPGGGTEAFF. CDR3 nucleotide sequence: TGTGCCAGTAGTATGGATTGGCCTGGGGGCGGTACTGAAGCTTTCTTT.